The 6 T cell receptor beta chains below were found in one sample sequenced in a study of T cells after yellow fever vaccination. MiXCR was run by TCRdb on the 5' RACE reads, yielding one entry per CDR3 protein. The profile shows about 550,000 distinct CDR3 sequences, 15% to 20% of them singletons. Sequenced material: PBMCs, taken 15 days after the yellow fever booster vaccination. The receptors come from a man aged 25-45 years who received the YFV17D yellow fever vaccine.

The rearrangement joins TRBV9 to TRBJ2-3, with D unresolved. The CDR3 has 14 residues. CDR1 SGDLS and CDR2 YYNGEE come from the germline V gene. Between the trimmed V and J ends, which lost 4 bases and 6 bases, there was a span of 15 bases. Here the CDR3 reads CASSPQGLGDTQYF. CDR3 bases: TGTGCCAGCAGCCCCCAAGGGCTTGGCGATACGCAGTATTTT. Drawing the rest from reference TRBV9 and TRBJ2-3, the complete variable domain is DSGVTQTPKHLITATGQRVTLRCSPRSGDLSVYWYQQSLDQGLQFLIQYYNGEERAKGNILERFSAQQFPDLHSELNLSSLELGDSALYFCASSPQGLGDTQYFGPGTRLTVL.

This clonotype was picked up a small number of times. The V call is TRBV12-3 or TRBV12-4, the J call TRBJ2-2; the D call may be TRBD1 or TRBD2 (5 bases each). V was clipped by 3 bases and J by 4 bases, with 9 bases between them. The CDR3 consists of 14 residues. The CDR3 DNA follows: TGTGCCAGCAGTTTCCAGGGAGCCACCGGGGAGCTGTTTTTT. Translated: CASSFQGATGELFF.

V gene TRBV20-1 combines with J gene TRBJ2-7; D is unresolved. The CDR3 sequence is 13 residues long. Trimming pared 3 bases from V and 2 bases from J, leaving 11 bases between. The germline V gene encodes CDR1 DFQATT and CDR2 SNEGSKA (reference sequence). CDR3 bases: TGCAGTGCTAGTGCCGGATTGACCTACGAGCAGTACTTC. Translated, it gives CSASAGLTYEQYF.

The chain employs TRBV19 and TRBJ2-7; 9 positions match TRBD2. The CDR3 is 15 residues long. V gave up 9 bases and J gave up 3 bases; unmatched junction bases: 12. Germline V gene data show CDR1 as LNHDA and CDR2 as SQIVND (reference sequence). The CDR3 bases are TGTGCCAGCTCTCTTGGGACTAGCAGGATCTACGAGCAGTACTTC. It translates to CASSLGTSRIYEQYF.

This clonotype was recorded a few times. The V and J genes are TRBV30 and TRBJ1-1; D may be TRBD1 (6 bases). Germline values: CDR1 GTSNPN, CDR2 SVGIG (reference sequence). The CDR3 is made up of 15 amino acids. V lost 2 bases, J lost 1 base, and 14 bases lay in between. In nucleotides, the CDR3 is TGTGCCTGGAGTCAACCGACAGGCACGAACACTGAAGCTTTCTTT. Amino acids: CAWSQPTGTNTEAFF.

The CDR3 coding sequence is TGTGCCATCAAGCCGGGAGGAGAAACGTCCTCTGGCTACACCTTC. Residues: CAIKPGGETSSGYTF. The chain is built from TRBV10-3 and TRBJ1-2; D is ambiguous. CDR1 is ENHRY, CDR2 SYGVKD, per germline. V lost 7 bases and J 7 bases, leaving 22 bases between the germline ends. The CDR3 is made up of 15 amino acids.